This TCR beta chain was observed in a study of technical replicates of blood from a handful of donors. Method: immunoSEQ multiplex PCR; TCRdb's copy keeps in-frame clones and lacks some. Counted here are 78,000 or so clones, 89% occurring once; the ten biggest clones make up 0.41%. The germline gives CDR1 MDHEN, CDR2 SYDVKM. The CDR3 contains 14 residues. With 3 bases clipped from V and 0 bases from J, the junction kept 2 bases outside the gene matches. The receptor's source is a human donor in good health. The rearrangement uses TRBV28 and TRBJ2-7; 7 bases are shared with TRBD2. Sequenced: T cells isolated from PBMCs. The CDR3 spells CASSFTSASYEQYF. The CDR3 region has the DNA TGTGCCAGCAGTTTCACTAGCGCCTCCTACGAGCAGTACTTC.